Following are 5 T cell receptor beta chains from one sample sequenced in a study of human T cells and chemical hapten exposure. TCRdb ran MiXCR on the RACE reads and lists one entry per CDR3 protein. Among around 260,000 distinct CDR3 sequences listed, 8.6% were seen once. Time point specified: pre-sensitization, week 0. Treatment of the sample: therapeutic diphenylcyclopropenone sensitization with weekly scalp DPC. This sample comprised whole blood, obtained in connection with sensitization to the hapten diphenylcyclopropenone (DPC). The receptors shown here come from a woman between 40 and 55 years old with alopecia areata. Some clones in this sample may be carry-over from other donors' samples.

The rearrangement joins TRBV20-1 to TRBJ1-4; possible D gene TRBD1, 5 bases. Per the germline V gene, CDR1 is DFQATT and CDR2 is SNEGSKA (reference sequence). The CDR3 consists of 13 residues. V dropped 2 bases and J dropped 5 bases, with 9 bases sitting between them. The chain's CDR3 is CSARRQPNEKLFF. CDR3 sequence (DNA): TGCAGTGCTAGAAGACAGCCAAATGAAAAACTGTTTTTT.

This clonotype has more than one count but fewer than ten. The chain is built from TRBV5-1 and TRBJ2-3; a weak D match, TRBD2 (5 bases). The V end was cut by 4 bases, the J end by 8 bases, with 20 bases between. This CDR3 has 15 amino acids. Germline loops: CDR1 SGHRS, CDR2 YFSETQ. CDR3 loop: CASSQELPSGSTQYF. The CDR3 nucleotides read TGCGCCAGCAGCCAGGAATTACCCTCGGGGTCTACGCAGTATTTT.

This chain connects TRBV28 to TRBJ2-7; D remains unclear. This CDR3 is built from 13 residues. Deletions cut 4 bases from V and 2 bases from J, with 9 bases between. CDR1 and CDR2 from the germline V gene are MDHEN and SYDVKM. CDR3 sequence (DNA): TGTGCCAGCAGTTCGATCCTTCCCTACGAGCAGTACTTC. This sequence encodes CASSSILPYEQYF.

As DNA, the CDR3 is TGCGCCAGCCGCTCCTCTCCCCTTAGTGAGCAGTTCTTC. Translated, it gives CASRSSPLSEQFF. The gene calls are TRBV5-1 and TRBJ2-1; D is uncertain. The CDR3 runs to 13 residues. Germline V gene sequence: CDR1 SGHRS, CDR2 YFSETQ. V lost 7 bases and J lost 9, with 17 bases in between.

Only a few counts were recorded for this clonotype. CDR3 residues: CASTQGGQRPEKLFF. In nucleotides, the CDR3 is TGTGCCAGCACCCAGGGGGGACAGCGCCCCGAAAAACTGTTTTTT. The chain recombines TRBV6-1 with TRBJ1-4; 7 bases fit TRBD1. Germline assignment: CDR1 MNHNS and CDR2 SASEGT. V lost 7 bases and J lost 8; bases outside the gene matches: 13. The CDR3 has 15 amino acids.